The 6 T cell receptor beta chains reported below all come from one sample, sequenced in a study of shared clonotypes between healthy human individuals. Libraries were prepared by immunoSEQ multiplex PCR; TCRdb keeps only in-frame clonotypes and omits some of them. The sample holds under 2,000,000 clones, around 96% seen once. Naive CD8 cells lacked CD45RO and underwent positive selection for CCR7, leaving out terminally differentiated effector memory CD45RA+ cells. Sequencing was carried out using naive CD8+ T cells sorted from blood. The receptors shown here come from a man aged 18 to 35 in good health.

The rearrangement links TRBV19 to TRBJ2-7; D might be TRBD1 or TRBD2, each matching 5 bases. Trimming took off 5 bases at V and 0 bases at J, with 14 bases between the two ends. The germline V gene has CDR1 LNHDA and CDR2 SQIVND (reference sequence). The CDR3 is 15 amino acids. CDR3 in DNA: TGTGCCAGTAGTGGGGACGTAGGTCTCTCCTACGAGCAGTACTTC. Its translation: CASSGDVGLSYEQYF.

Comments on this clone: The junction differs from germline at one of its ends, possibly a read error. The chain couples TRBV6-1 to TRBJ2-5, with 10 bases matching TRBD1. The CDR3 consists of 12 residues. The V gene's germline CDR1 is MNHNS and CDR2 SASEGT. The CDR3 region has the DNA TGTGCCAGCATAGCCGGAGGGACAGGGGTCAACTTC. Translating gives CASIAGGTGVNF.

A note on this clone: This specimen includes other DNA sequences encoding the same CDR3. The V call is TRBV7-8, the J call TRBJ1-1; 7 bases agree with TRBD1. Germline assignment: CDR1 SGHVS and CDR2 FQNEAQ. J was trimmed by 4 bases and V by 5 bases; bases with no gene match: 1. The CDR3 length is 12 residues. CDR3 residues: CASSPGGTEAFF. The CDR3 region has the DNA TGTGCCAGCAGCCCAGGGGGCACTGAAGCTTTCTTT.

V and J are TRBV9 and TRBJ2-5, with D perhaps given as TRBD1 or TRBD2 (6 bases each). The J call may not be correct, given that the DNA end is closer to TRBJ2-7. Germline CDR1 and CDR2: SGDLS and YYNGEE. This CDR3 has 16 amino acids. CDR3 amino acids: CASSVGGGGDSYEQYF. The CDR3 DNA reads TGTGCCAGCAGCGTAGGAGGAGGGGGAGACTCCTACGAGCAGTACTTC.

A word on this clone: Other DNA sequences in the sample encode the same CDR3. This chain links TRBV4-1 with TRBJ2-2, with a weak D call TRBD1 (6 bases). Germline CDR1 is MGHRA and CDR2 is YSYEKL. The CDR3 spans 13 residues. V was trimmed by 4 bases and J by 5 bases, leaving 8 bases between them. The CDR3 spells CASSPRGTGELFF. Here the CDR3 DNA reads TGCGCCAGCAGCCCTAGGGGGACCGGGGAGCTGTTTTTT.

The chain is built from TRBV5-1 and TRBJ2-1; TRBD2 matches at 10 bases. The CDR3 contains 15 residues. J was trimmed by 10 bases and V by 0 bases; bases with no gene match: 7. In germline, CDR1 is SGHRS, CDR2 YFSETQ. The CDR3 DNA reads TGCGCCAGCAGCTTGGTGGCTAGCGGGAGTTTCGAGCAGTTCTTC. Translation: CASSLVASGSFEQFF.